This TCR beta chain was documented in a study of shared clonotypes between healthy human individuals. Study as a whole: Serving as donors were a couple of women and a few men, whose ages spanned 18 to 49.

The protocol was immunoSEQ multiplex PCR, while the TCRdb copy is restricted to in-frame clones and leaves out a portion. The sample has about 110,000 clones; about 67% are singletons. Sequenced material: memory CD8+ T cells sorted from blood. The subset: CD45RO+ cells pooled with CCR7-negative TemRA cells. The sequence was collected from a woman in her 30s in good health.

For the CDR3, the DNA is TGTGCCAGTAGTATAACTAGCGGGTCCTACGAGCAGTACTTC. It is translated as CASSITSGSYEQYF. The chain is built from TRBV19 and TRBJ2-7; 9 bases match TRBD2. CDR1 is LNHDA, CDR2 SQIVND, per germline (reference sequence). This CDR3 has 14 amino acids. J gave up 1 base and V 2 bases, and 0 bases lay outside the gene matches.